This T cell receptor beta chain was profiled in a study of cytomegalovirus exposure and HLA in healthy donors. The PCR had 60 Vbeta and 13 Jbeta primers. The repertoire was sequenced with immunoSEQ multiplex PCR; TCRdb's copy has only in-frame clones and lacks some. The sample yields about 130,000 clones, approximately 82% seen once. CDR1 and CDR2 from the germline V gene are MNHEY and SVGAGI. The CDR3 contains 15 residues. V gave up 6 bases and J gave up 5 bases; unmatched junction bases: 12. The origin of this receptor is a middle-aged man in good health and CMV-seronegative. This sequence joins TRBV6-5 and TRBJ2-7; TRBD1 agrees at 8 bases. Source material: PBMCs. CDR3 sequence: CASRPHSDREDEQYF. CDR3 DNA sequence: TGTGCCAGCAGACCACATTCGGACAGGGAGGACGAGCAGTACTTC.